The 13 T cell receptor beta chains below come from one sample, sequenced in a study of CD8+ T cells in alopecia areata. Isolated RNA was reverse transcribed into cDNA used as the sequencing template. Profiling relied on immunoSEQ multiplex PCR, and the TCRdb table lists in-frame clones only, not all of them. The sample yields over 150,000 clones, approximately 57% seen once. Described treatment: oral pan-JAK inhibitor, 5-10 mg twice daily. The sample here was CD4+ T cells sorted from blood, taken at week 24, from a patient treated with tofacitinib. These receptors all come from a human donor with alopecia areata.

The chain is built from TRBV29-1 and TRBJ2-5; TRBD2 matches 16 bases. J gave up 3 bases and V 6 bases, and 4 bases lay outside the gene matches. Germline assignment: CDR1 SQVTM and CDR2 ANQGSEA. CDR3 length: 15 residues. The CDR3 reads CSVGLAGGRKETQYF. In nucleotides, the CDR3 is TGCAGCGTGGGACTAGCGGGGGGGCGGAAAGAGACCCAGTACTTC.

This chain joins TRBV29-1 and TRBJ1-4; 8 bases map to TRBD1. The CDR3 spans 13 residues. Germline values: CDR1 SQVTM, CDR2 ANQGSEA. The V segment lost 3 bases and the J segment 8 bases; nucleotides outside the gene matches: 5. CDR3 sequence (DNA): TGCAGCGTTGACGACAGGGGTGGGGAAAAACTGTTTTTT. As protein: CSVDDRGGEKLFF. Full variable domain (outside the CDR3, taken from reference TRBV29-1 and TRBJ1-4): SAVISQKPSRDICQRGTSLTIQCQVDSQVTMMFWYRQQPGQSLTLIATANQGSEATYESGFVIDKFPISRPNLTFSTLTVSNMSPEDSSIYLCSVDDRGGEKLFFGSGTQLSVL.

There are a few counts of this clone. V and J are TRBV19 and TRBJ2-1, with D unresolved. The CDR3 consists of 14 residues. Trimming took 7 bases from V and 5 from J, leaving 15 bases between them. Germline V lookup: CDR1 LNHDA, CDR2 SQIVND (reference sequence). Here the CDR3 DNA reads TGTGCCAGTACCAACTCCGCGAACCACAATGAGCAGTTCTTC. Translation gives CASTNSANHNEQFF.

The chain uses TRBV7-8 and TRBJ1-1; D ambiguous. CDR1 and CDR2 (germline): SGHVS, FQNEAQ. The CDR3 has 14 residues. Trimming took 5 bases from V and 3 from J, leaving 13 bases between them. The CDR3 coding sequence is TGTGCCAGCAGCATGACCAATGGGGACACTGAAGCTTTCTTT. It yields the protein CASSMTNGDTEAFF.

The V and J genes are TRBV29-1 and TRBJ1-1; 10 positions agree with TRBD1. The CDR3 consists of 14 residues. The V gene end was trimmed by 5 bases and the J gene end by 4 bases; junction bases not matched to a gene: 7. Germline loops: CDR1 SQVTM, CDR2 ANQGSEA. The CDR3 region has the DNA TGCAGCGTTCGGACAGGGGGAGTGGCCACTGAAGCTTTCTTT. It specifies CSVRTGGVATEAFF.

The chain combines TRBV5-1 with TRBJ2-1; 9 bases are a match to TRBD1. The V gene's germline CDR1 is SGHRS and CDR2 YFSETQ. V lost 4 bases to trimming and J lost 5 bases; unmatched junction nucleotides: 7. This CDR3 is 15 amino acids long. CDR3 DNA sequence: TGCGCCAGCAGCCCGGGGACAGGGAGGGACAATGAGCAGTTCTTC. Protein: CASSPGTGRDNEQFF. Full variable domain (rest looked up from reference TRBV5-1 and TRBJ2-1): KAGVTQTPRYLIKTRGQQVTLSCSPISGHRSVSWYQQTPGQGLQFLFEYFSETQRNKGNFPGRFSGRQFSNSRSEMNVSTLELGDSALYLCASSPGTGRDNEQFFGPGTRLTVL.

Many counts were recorded for this clone. This chain connects TRBV6-5 to TRBJ2-3; D may be TRBD1 (6 bases). Germline V lookup: CDR1 MNHEY, CDR2 SVGAGI. Trimming cost V 2 bases and J 4 bases, with 7 bases left between them. The CDR3 has 13 amino acids. The CDR3 nucleotides read TGTGCCAGCAGTTACACAGGGTCAGATACGCAGTATTTT. Amino acid sequence: CASSYTGSDTQYF.

Comments on this clone: An end of the junction differs from the germline gene, which may be a read error. The sample contains more than one DNA sequence encoding this CDR3. The V and J genes are TRBV4-1 and TRBJ2-7, with TRBD1 matching over 7 bases. From germline, CDR1 is MGHRA and CDR2 YSYEKL. The CDR3 is made up of 15 amino acids. CDR3 sequence (DNA): TGCGCTAGCAGCCAACCGGGACAGAGCTCCTACGAGCAGTACTTC. This gives the protein CASSQPGQSSYEQYF.

The genes are TRBV6-5 and TRBJ1-1; 7 positions agree with TRBD1. V lost 7 bases, J lost 1 base, and 6 bases stayed unmatched. CDR3 length: 14 amino acids. Per the germline V gene, CDR1 is MNHEY and CDR2 is SVGAGI. CDR3 amino acids: CASTEGARNTEAFF. Written as DNA, the CDR3 is TGTGCCAGCACGGAGGGGGCGCGGAACACTGAAGCTTTCTTT.

J is TRBJ2-5 and V is TRBV7-9, with 8 bases fitting TRBD1. Germline V gene sequence: CDR1 SEHNR, CDR2 FQNEAQ (reference sequence). The CDR3 has 14 amino acids. V shed 6 bases and J 4 bases; nucleotides not matched to a gene: 7. CDR3 sequence: CASSVDRGVETQYF. For the CDR3, the DNA is TGTGCCAGCAGTGTTGACAGGGGAGTAGAGACCCAGTACTTC.

The chain uses TRBV27 and TRBJ2-1, with 10 bases lining up with TRBD1. V shed 9 bases, J shed 7 bases, and the junction held 3 bases outside the gene matches. Germline values: CDR1 MNHEY, CDR2 SMNVEV (reference sequence). This CDR3 has 12 residues. The CDR3 nucleotides read TGTGCCAGAGAGGACAGGGGGAATGAGCAGTTCTTC. Protein: CAREDRGNEQFF.

This clone occurred a few times. The chain joins TRBV29-1 to TRBJ2-1; 8 positions match TRBD2. The V segment lost 7 bases and the J segment 5 bases; nucleotides outside the gene matches: 10. The CDR3 extends over 14 amino acids. Germline V gene lookup returns CDR1 SQVTM and CDR2 ANQGSEA. The CDR3 here is CSAQAVAGHNEQFF. In nucleotides, the CDR3 is TGCAGCGCCCAGGCGGTAGCGGGGCACAATGAGCAGTTCTTC.

This chain joins TRBV2 and TRBJ1-4; D not resolved. V lost 4 bases to trimming and J lost 8 bases, with 11 bases between them. This CDR3 spans 13 amino acids. Germline CDR1 and CDR2: SNHLY and FYNNEI. The CDR3 sequence is CASSVKRREKLFF. The CDR3 DNA follows: TGTGCCAGCAGTGTGAAGCGTAGGGAAAAACTGTTTTTT.